What follows are 25 T cell receptor beta chains derived from one specimen sequenced in a study of blood T cell repertoires in COVID-19. Some clones are missing from TCRdb's copy, which holds only in-frame ones; the method was immunoSEQ multiplex PCR. The sample records fewer than 400,000 clones, roughly nine tenths being singletons. The source material was peripheral blood. Source of these receptors: a woman younger than 45 with COVID-19, enrolled during active disease.

This clone showed up just a few times. The rearrangement links TRBV5-4 to TRBJ1-2; 7 bases agree with TRBD1. Trimming cost V 4 bases and J 3 bases; bases outside gene matches: 3. Germline CDR1 and CDR2: SGHNT and YYREEE (reference sequence). This CDR3 has 13 amino acids. The CDR3 sequence is CASSQGGHYGYTF. CDR3 sequence (DNA): TGTGCCAGCAGCCAGGGGGGACACTATGGCTACACCTTC.

The chain has TRBV19 and TRBJ1-1, with D unresolved. The ends were cut back, 6 bases at V and 0 bases at J, with 8 bases in the middle. CDR3 size: 13 residues. Looked up from germline, CDR1 is LNHDA and CDR2 is SQIVND (reference sequence). The CDR3 nucleotides are TGTGCCAGTAGGCCACAGATGAACACTGAAGCTTTCTTT. Translated: CASRPQMNTEAFF.

The chain carries TRBV29-1 and TRBJ1-2; possible D gene TRBD1, 5 bases. The CDR3 has 11 residues. Germline V lookup: CDR1 SQVTM, CDR2 ANQGSEA. Trimming took 3 bases from V and 6 from J, leaving 8 bases between them. The CDR3 nucleotides read TGCAGCGTTGAGGTGACAGATGGCTACACCTTC. It codes for CSVEVTDGYTF.

This chain connects TRBV5-1 to TRBJ1-6; D uncertain. With 0 bases removed from V and 5 bases from J, the gap between germline ends came to 9 bases. The CDR3 has 15 residues. Germline V gene lookup returns CDR1 SGHRS and CDR2 YFSETQ. CDR3 bases: TGCGCCAGCAGCTTGGGGGCCCTTAATAATTCACCCCTCCACTTT. Protein sequence: CASSLGALNNSPLHF.

This chain links TRBV18 with TRBJ2-7, with 9 bases fitting TRBD1. V trimming: 3 bases; J trimming: 6 bases; junction bases outside the gene matches: 3. Germline loops: CDR1 KGHSH, CDR2 LQKENI. This CDR3 comprises 13 residues. This CDR3 is CASSPGQGSEQYV. The CDR3, as DNA: TGTGCCAGCTCACCGGGACAGGGAAGCGAGCAGTACGTC.

V is TRBV19 and J is TRBJ2-3; 8 bases match TRBD1. V lost 3 bases, J lost 3 bases, and 5 bases stayed unmatched. There are 15 residues in the CDR3. Germline V gene data show CDR1 as LNHDA and CDR2 as SQIVND (reference sequence). CDR3: CASSMRDRSTDTQYF. The DNA of the CDR3 is TGTGCCAGTAGTATGAGGGACAGGTCTACAGATACGCAGTATTTT.

The genes are TRBV27 and TRBJ2-5; 7 bases map to TRBD2. CDR1 MNHEY and CDR2 SMNVEV come from the germline V gene (reference sequence). The V and J ends lost 2 bases and 0 bases, in that order; junction bases with no gene match: 3. CDR3 length: 15 residues. The CDR3 here is CASSLAGTNQETQYF. DNA for the CDR3: TGTGCCAGCAGTTTAGCCGGGACTAACCAAGAGACCCAGTACTTC.

This chain links TRBV15 with TRBJ2-3; D uncertain. V was cut by 0 bases and J by 4 bases, with 11 bases left in between. The length of the CDR3 is 15 residues. CDR1 LNHNV and CDR2 YYDKDF come from the germline V gene (reference sequence). The CDR3 is CATSRDLSAPDTQYF. CDR3 bases: TGTGCCACCAGCAGAGATCTAAGCGCCCCAGATACGCAGTATTTT.

This clone was recorded only once. V gene TRBV10-3 combines with J gene TRBJ2-1; maybe TRBD1 (5 bases). The germline V gene encodes CDR1 ENHRY and CDR2 SYGVKD. This CDR3 has 13 amino acids. Trimming pared 4 bases from V and 3 bases from J, leaving 7 bases between. The CDR3 protein is CAISGQYYNEQFF. The CDR3 nucleotides are TGTGCCATCAGTGGACAGTACTACAATGAGCAGTTCTTC.

This clone appeared a single time. The rearrangement uses TRBV6-5 and TRBJ1-1; possibly TRBD1 for D (5 bases). V shed 3 bases and J shed 3 bases, with 11 bases lying between them. Germline V gene data show CDR1 as MNHEY and CDR2 as SVGAGI. The CDR3 runs to 14 residues. CDR3 sequence reads: CASSYGGGYTEAFF. For the CDR3, the DNA is TGTGCCAGCAGTTATGGGGGAGGGTACACTGAAGCTTTCTTT.

The J gene is TRBJ1-4, the V gene TRBV19, with D unresolved. CDR3 size: 15 residues. Trimming removed 3 bases from V and 3 bases from J, with 11 bases in between. Germline CDR1 is LNHDA and CDR2 is SQIVND (reference sequence). The CDR3 region has the DNA TGTGCCAGTAGTATCGGGGATGGGGCTAATGAAAAACTGTTTTTT. It is translated as CASSIGDGANEKLFF. Full variable domain (outside the CDR3, taken from reference TRBV19 and TRBJ1-4): DGGITQSPKYLFRKEGQNVTLSCEQNLNHDAMYWYRQDPGQGLRLIYYSQIVNDFQKGDIAEGYSVSREKKESFPLTVTSAQKNPTAFYLCASSIGDGANEKLFFGSGTQLSVL.

This clone was found a few times. The chain recombines TRBV7-2 with TRBJ2-5; 9 bases agree with TRBD2. The V and J ends lost 2 bases and 2 bases, in that order; junction bases with no gene match: 3. Germline CDR1 and CDR2: SGHTA and FQGNSA. The CDR3 contains 15 residues. The CDR3 coding sequence is TGTGCCAGCAGCTTAATGCTAGCGGGGCAAGAGACCCAGTACTTC. This translates into CASSLMLAGQETQYF.

This chain uses TRBV12-3 or TRBV12-4 with TRBJ1-2; a possible D gene is TRBD1 (5 bases). This CDR3 spans 13 amino acids. V shed 2 bases and J shed 4 bases, with 8 bases lying between them. In DNA, the CDR3 is TGTGCCAGCAGTTTAAAGGACATCTATGGCTACACCTTC. This gives the protein CASSLKDIYGYTF.

V and J are TRBV3-1 (or the pseudogene TRBV3-2) and TRBJ2-4; D might be TRBD1 (5 bases). The CDR3 spans 13 residues. The germline V gene has CDR1 LGHDT and CDR2 YNNKEL (reference sequence). Trimming took 5 bases from V and 3 from J, leaving 8 bases between them. In nucleotides, the CDR3 is TGTGCCAGCAGCGGGGCGTACAAAAACATTCAGTACTTC. Translating gives CASSGAYKNIQYF.

The rearrangement links TRBV7-2 to TRBJ2-5; 13 bases are a match to TRBD2. Trimming removed 3 bases from V and 4 bases from J; junction bases left unmatched: 14. The V gene's germline CDR1 is SGHTA and CDR2 FQGNSA. The CDR3 runs 19 residues. DNA of the CDR3: TGTGCCAGCAGCTTTAGGAGGACTAGCGGGGGACTTGAAGGAGAGACCCAGTACTTC. This sequence encodes CASSFRRTSGGLEGETQYF. The variable domain in full, with the rest retrieved from reference TRBV7-2 and TRBJ2-5, is GAGVSQSPSNKVTEKGKDVELRCDPISGHTALYWYRQSLGQGLEFLIYFQGNSAPDKSGLPSDRFSAERTGGSVSTLTIQRTQQEDSAVYLCASSFRRTSGGLEGETQYFGPGTRLLVL.

This chain uses TRBV15 with TRBJ1-4; the D gene is possibly TRBD1 (5 bases). Germline-derived CDR1 and CDR2 are LNHNV and YYDKDF (reference sequence). Trimming pared 3 bases from V and 7 bases from J, leaving 12 bases between. The CDR3 sequence is 14 residues long. The CDR3 sequence is CATSRGQLGEKLFF. The DNA of the CDR3 is TGTGCCACCAGCAGGGGGCAATTGGGTGAAAAACTGTTTTTT.

In DNA form, the CDR3 reads TGTGCCAGCAGCCTGGGAGGGGCGAACACTGAAGCTTTCTTT. Amino acid sequence: CASSLGGANTEAFF. This chain joins TRBV27 and TRBJ1-1; weak D call: TRBD1 (5 bases). Looked up from germline, CDR1 is MNHEY and CDR2 is SMNVEV (reference sequence). The CDR3 has 14 amino acids. V lost 6 bases, J lost 1 base, and 12 bases lay in between.

This clone has just one count. The gene calls are TRBV27 and TRBJ2-3; 8 positions agree with TRBD1. The V segment lost 2 bases and the J segment 3 bases; nucleotides outside the gene matches: 7. The V gene's germline CDR1 is MNHEY and CDR2 SMNVEV (reference sequence). The CDR3 loop spans 16 amino acids. CDR3 nucleotide sequence: TGTGCCAGCAGTTTAAACGGACAGGGTCGGACAGATACGCAGTATTTT. Translation: CASSLNGQGRTDTQYF.

In DNA, the CDR3 is TGTGCCAGCAGCCCTAACAGGAACACTGAAGCTTTCTTT. The encoded protein is CASSPNRNTEAFF. The genes are TRBV3-1 (or the pseudogene TRBV3-2) and TRBJ1-1; D remains unclear. There are 13 residues in the CDR3. Germline CDR1 reads LGHDT; CDR2 reads YNNKEL (reference sequence). Between the trimmed V and J ends, which lost 4 bases and 1 base, there was a span of 7 bases.

The sample holds one count of this clone. The chain carries TRBV6-6 and TRBJ2-1, with TRBD2 as a possible D gene (5 bases). The CDR3 totals 15 residues. Germline loops: CDR1 MNHNY, CDR2 SVGAGI (reference sequence). The V and J ends lost 10 bases and 2 bases respectively, with 18 bases between them. The CDR3 bases are TGTGCCACCACCGCCGGGGTAGTAGCCTACAATGAGCAGTTCTTC. Protein: CATTAGVVAYNEQFF.

The rearrangement uses TRBV6-1 and TRBJ1-1; a possible D gene is TRBD1 (5 bases). The CDR3 consists of 11 residues. Trimming shortened V by 3 bases and J by 11 bases, and 10 bases separated the two germline ends. The germline V gene has CDR1 MNHNS and CDR2 SASEGT. CDR3 residues: CASSDRVVAFF. The DNA for the CDR3 is TGTGCCAGCAGTGACAGGGTCGTCGCTTTCTTT.

V usage is TRBV14 and J usage is TRBJ2-7; D ambiguous. V was trimmed by 5 bases and J by 3 bases, leaving 11 bases between them. Germline V gives CDR1 SGHDN, CDR2 FVKESK. CDR3 length: 13 residues. The CDR3 here is CASSEALRYEQYF. The CDR3 coding sequence is TGTGCCAGCAGCGAAGCCCTACGCTACGAGCAGTACTTC.

The V and J genes are TRBV7-9 and TRBJ1-1, with 7 bases fitting TRBD1. This CDR3 has 13 amino acids. The V gene's germline CDR1 is SEHNR and CDR2 FQNEAQ (reference sequence). Germline trimming cut 8 bases from V and 7 bases from J; bases unmatched to any gene: 10. The DNA of the CDR3 is TGTGCCAGCCGGCGGGGACAGCTGCTTGAAGCTTTCTTT. It translates to CASRRGQLLEAFF.

This chain uses TRBV9 with TRBJ2-2; 10 bases agree with TRBD1. CDR3 size: 15 residues. Germline-derived CDR1 and CDR2 are SGDLS and YYNGEE. V lost 5 bases and J lost 7; bases outside the gene matches: 8. As DNA, the CDR3 is TGTGCCAGCAGTTCGGGACAGGGGTTGATCGGGGAGCTGTTTTTT. This gives the protein CASSSGQGLIGELFF. Based on the CDR3 plus reference TRBV9 and TRBJ2-2, the full variable domain is DSGVTQTPKHLITATGQRVTLRCSPRSGDLSVYWYQQSLDQGLQFLIQYYNGEERAKGNILERFSAQQFPDLHSELNLSSLELGDSALYFCASSSGQGLIGELFFGEGSRLTVL.

As for this clone: The junction departs from germline at one end; a sequencing error may be responsible. This CDR3 is CASSLAGGTLKTQYF. Here the CDR3 DNA reads TGTGCCAGCAGTTTAGCGGGGGGGACGTTGAAGACCCAGTACTTC. V is TRBV7-9 and J is TRBJ2-5; 11 nucleotides line up with TRBD2. The germline gives CDR1 SEHNR, CDR2 FQNEAQ (reference sequence). This CDR3 has 15 residues. Together with reference TRBV7-9 and TRBJ2-5, the CDR3 gives the full variable domain: DTGVSQNPRHKITKRGQNVTFRCDPISEHNRLYWYRQTLGQGPEFLTYFQNEAQLEKSRLLSDRFSAERPKGSFSTLEIQRTEQGDSAMYLCASSLAGGTLKTQYFGPGTRLLVL.